This TCR beta chain came from a study of identifying expanded T cells in peripheral blood. Here immunoSEQ multiplex PCR was the method, and the copy in TCRdb shows in-frame clones only, minus some. The sample records 110,000 or so clones, roughly nine tenths being singletons. The germline V gene encodes CDR1 GTSNPN and CDR2 SVGIG (reference sequence). Deletions cut 2 bases from V and 0 bases from J, with 9 bases between. This CDR3 is built from 14 residues. The specimen sequenced was blood. J is TRBJ2-3 and V is TRBV30; D is uncertain. This receptor was obtained from a person between 18 and 75 years old in good health. The CDR3 spells CAWSRVSSTDTQYF. CDR3 nucleotides: TGTGCCTGGAGTCGAGTTTCTAGCACAGATACGCAGTATTTT.